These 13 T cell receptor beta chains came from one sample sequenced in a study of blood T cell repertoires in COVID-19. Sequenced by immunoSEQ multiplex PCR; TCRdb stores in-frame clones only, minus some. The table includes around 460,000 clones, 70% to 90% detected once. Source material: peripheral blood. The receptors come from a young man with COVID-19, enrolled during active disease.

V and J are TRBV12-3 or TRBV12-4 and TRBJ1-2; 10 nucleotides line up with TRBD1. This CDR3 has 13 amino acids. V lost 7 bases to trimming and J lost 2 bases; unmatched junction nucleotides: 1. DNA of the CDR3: TGTGCCAGCACGACAGGGGGCAACTATGGCTACACCTTC. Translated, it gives CASTTGGNYGYTF.

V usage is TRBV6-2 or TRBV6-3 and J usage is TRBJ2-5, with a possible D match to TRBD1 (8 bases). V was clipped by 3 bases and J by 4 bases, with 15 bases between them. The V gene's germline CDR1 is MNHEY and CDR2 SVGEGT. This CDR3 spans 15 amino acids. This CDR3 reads CASSYQDREGETQYF. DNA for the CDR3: TGTGCCAGCAGTTATCAGGACAGGGAGGGAGAGACCCAGTACTTC.

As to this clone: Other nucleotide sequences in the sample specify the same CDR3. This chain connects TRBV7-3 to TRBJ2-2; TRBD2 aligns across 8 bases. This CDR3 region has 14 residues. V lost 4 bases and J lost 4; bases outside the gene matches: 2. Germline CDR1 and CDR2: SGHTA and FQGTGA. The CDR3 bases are TGTGCCAGCAGCTCCCTAGCGGGCACCGGGGAGCTGTTTTTT. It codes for CASSSLAGTGELFF.

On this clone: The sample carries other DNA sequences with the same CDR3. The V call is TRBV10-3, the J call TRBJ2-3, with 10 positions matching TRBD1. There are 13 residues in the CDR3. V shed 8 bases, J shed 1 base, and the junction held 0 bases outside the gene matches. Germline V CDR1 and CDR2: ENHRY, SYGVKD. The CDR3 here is CAIGQGGTDTQYF. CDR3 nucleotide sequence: TGTGCCATCGGACAGGGGGGCACAGATACGCAGTATTTT.

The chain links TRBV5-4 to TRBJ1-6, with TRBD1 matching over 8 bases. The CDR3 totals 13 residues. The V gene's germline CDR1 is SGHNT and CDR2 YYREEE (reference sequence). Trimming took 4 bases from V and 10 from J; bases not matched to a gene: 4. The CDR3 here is CASSTTGDSPLHF. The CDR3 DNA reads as TGTGCCAGCAGCACGACAGGGGACTCACCCCTCCACTTT.

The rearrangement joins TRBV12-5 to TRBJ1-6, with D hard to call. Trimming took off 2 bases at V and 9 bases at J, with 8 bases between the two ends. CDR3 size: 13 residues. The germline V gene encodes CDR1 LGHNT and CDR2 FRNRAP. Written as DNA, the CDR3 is TGTGCTAGTGGTTTGAGATCGGGTTCACCCCTCCACTTT. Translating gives CASGLRSGSPLHF.

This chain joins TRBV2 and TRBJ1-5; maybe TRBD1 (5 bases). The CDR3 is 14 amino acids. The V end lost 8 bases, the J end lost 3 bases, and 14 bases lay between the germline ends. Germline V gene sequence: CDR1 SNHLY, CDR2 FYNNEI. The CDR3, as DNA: TGTGCCAGCGCGGGGCGGGGAAACAATCAGCCCCAGCATTTT. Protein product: CASAGRGNNQPQHF.

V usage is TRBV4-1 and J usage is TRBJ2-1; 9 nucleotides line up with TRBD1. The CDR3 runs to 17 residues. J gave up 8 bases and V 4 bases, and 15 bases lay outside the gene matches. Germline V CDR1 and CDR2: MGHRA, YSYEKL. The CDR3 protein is CASSRTTGTGTLYEQFF. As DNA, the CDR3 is TGCGCCAGCAGCCGCACTACCGGGACAGGGACATTGTATGAGCAGTTCTTC.

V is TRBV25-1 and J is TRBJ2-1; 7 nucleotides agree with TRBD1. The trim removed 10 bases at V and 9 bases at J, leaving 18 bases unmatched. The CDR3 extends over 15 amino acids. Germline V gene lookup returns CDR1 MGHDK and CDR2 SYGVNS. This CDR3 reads CATLKRGGLGGEQFF. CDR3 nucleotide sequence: TGTGCCACCCTGAAGAGAGGGGGCCTAGGAGGTGAGCAGTTCTTC.

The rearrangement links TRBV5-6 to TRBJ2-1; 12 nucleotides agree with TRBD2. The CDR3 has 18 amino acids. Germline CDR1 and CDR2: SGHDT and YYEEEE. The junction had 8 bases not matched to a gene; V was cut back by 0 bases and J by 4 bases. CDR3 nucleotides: TGTGCCAGCAGCTTGGGGACTAGCGGGATTTTGTCTTACAATGAGCAGTTCTTC. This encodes CASSLGTSGILSYNEQFF.

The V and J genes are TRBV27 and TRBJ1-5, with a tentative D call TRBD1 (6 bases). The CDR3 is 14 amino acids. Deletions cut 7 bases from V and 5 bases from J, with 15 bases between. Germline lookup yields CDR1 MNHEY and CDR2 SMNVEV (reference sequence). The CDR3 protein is CASTPGGAHQPQHF. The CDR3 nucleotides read TGTGCCAGCACCCCGGGGGGGGCGCATCAGCCCCAGCATTTT.

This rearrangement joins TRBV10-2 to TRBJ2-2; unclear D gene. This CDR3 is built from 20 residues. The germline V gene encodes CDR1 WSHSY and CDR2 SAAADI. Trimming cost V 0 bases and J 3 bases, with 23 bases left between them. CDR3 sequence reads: CASSESHFPSKPTHTGELFF. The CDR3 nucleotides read TGCGCCAGCAGTGAGTCGCATTTCCCTTCCAAGCCCACCCACACCGGGGAGCTGTTTTTT.

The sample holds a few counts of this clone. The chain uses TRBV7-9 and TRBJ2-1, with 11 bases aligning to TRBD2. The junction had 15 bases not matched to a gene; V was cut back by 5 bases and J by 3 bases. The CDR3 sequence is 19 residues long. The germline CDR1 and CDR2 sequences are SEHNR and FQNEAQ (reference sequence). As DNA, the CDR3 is TGTGCCAGCAGCCTTTCACTCCAGGGGGGGACTAGCGGCTACAATGAGCAGTTCTTC. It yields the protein CASSLSLQGGTSGYNEQFF.